This entry concerns a single T cell receptor (beta chain). Relative to the germline gene, one junction end is altered; a read error may explain this. This entry belongs to a study of tumor and adjacent non-tumor tissue in lung cancer. The wider study: Stage I to III disease affected ten to eleven men and a handful of women aged about 30 to 85.

The CDR3 has 14 amino acids. Per germline, CDR1 SGHNT and CDR2 YYREEE (reference sequence). RNA was extracted from bulk tissue without any cell sorting. Distant lung tissue was collected more than 3 cm away from the tumor edge. The library came from three nested PCR rounds adapted from ARM-PCR protocols. TCRdb reprocessed the multiplex PCR reads via MiXCR and lists one record per CDR3 protein. The table lists under 80,000 distinct CDR3 sequences, 76% of them singletons. The clonotype originates from a man aged 55 to 70 with non-small cell lung cancer. The source material was distant non-tumor lung tissue. The V gene is TRBV5-4, the J gene TRBJ2-7, with D possibly being TRBD2 (5 bases). The CDR3 loop is CASSPAGRPHERYF. CDR3 DNA sequence: TGTGCCAGCAGCCCCGCGGGTAGGCCCCACGAGCGGTACTTC.